The source of this TCR beta chain is a study of PD-L1 blockade in urothelial cancer (dated by TCRdb to 2017 to 2019). Study-wide context: Therapy was started at some point between 2014 and 2016 for all patients, and atezolizumab 1,200 mg was administered intravenously every 3 weeks. About nine tenths of the roughly 29 patients were males with bladder-origin urothelial cancer, and about 65% of the roughly 30 reported a prior smoking history. Patients had an ECOG performance status of 0 or 1 and had received between 0 and 3 prior chemotherapy regimens. Blood samples were analyzed at 3 weeks after treatment start (second dose) and at 6 weeks after treatment start. Blood samples gave a median of 141,255 T cells and 83,000 or so unique TCRs, with a median clonality of approximately 0.08. The study, an exploratory multi-omic analysis, examined somatic, immune and clinical correlates of response to PD-L1 blockade with atezolizumab in urothelial cancer. TCR sequencing covered pretreatment tumor samples and matched, serially collected peripheral blood taken before and after atezolizumab treatment. Durable clinical benefit was defined as progression-free survival longer than 6 months, and TCR features were also tested against progression-free and overall survival. In the same patients, whole exome sequencing and RNA sequencing of pretreatment tumors were performed in addition to TCR sequencing. Nine patients reached durable clinical benefit, while about 19 patients did not. Some 30 patients had pretreatment blood TCR-seq, 24 had at least one posttreatment blood collection, and 24 had tumor TCR-seq. What the study reported, not specific to this receptor: Greater expansion of tumor-associated TCR clones in peripheral blood 3 weeks after the start of treatment was observed in patients with durable benefit (n ≈ 22, p = 0.022). A pretreatment peripheral blood TCR clonality below the median was linked to improved progression-free and overall survival. Because the sample size was small (n ≈ 31) and many exploratory analyses were performed, the results are intended to be hypothesis-generating.

Based on the germline V gene (reference sequence), the CDR1 and CDR2 sequences are DFQATT and SNEGSKA. The CDR3 numbers 11 residues from cysteine through phenylalanine. The CDR3 DNA has 33 bases and is translated from base 1. Cut back by 6 bases and 2 bases, the V and J ends lie 6 bases apart. To estimate absolute template abundance from read counts, synthetic TCR analog templates were spiked into each PCR. Using the immunoSEQ assay, TCRbeta CDR3 regions were amplified from genomic DNA with bias-controlled V and J gene primers. Rearranged TCRbeta segments were sequenced at approximately 20X coverage. As for how the authors treated the data: Clustering was used to correct sequencing errors, and CDR3s were annotated against IMGT to assign V, D and J genes. Downstream analyses used only productive TCRbeta rearrangements, leaving out any out-of-frame or stop-codon sequences. Clonality was computed as one minus Shannon entropy normalized by the log of the number of unique productive sequences. Fisher's exact test with Benjamini-Hochberg correction, using a cutoff of adjusted p below 0.01, was how clones that differed between time points or between blood and tumor were identified. Held by TCRdb, this immuneACCESS table contains in-frame sequences only and omits some clones. Under half of the omission traces to an unresolved V gene where checked; the cause of the rest is unknown. The V and J calls and the clone size are those of that table, but D and trimming were determined from the DNA. In this sample the table shows 38,000 or so clones, around 83% of which occur a single time. In total, the top ten clones hold about a sixth of the sample.

As to this clone: This clone's antigen is unknown. No base quality values were provided; no much bigger clone lies one nucleotide off.

The cohort comprised around 30 patients with locally advanced or metastatic urothelial carcinoma treated at Memorial Sloan Kettering on a trial protocol. Peripheral blood mononuclear cells were collected pretreatment and during treatment, with between 1 and 8 total time points per patient. The Qiagen DNeasy Blood extraction kit was used to purify genomic DNA from total PBMCs and tumor samples. PBMCs were collected pretreatment and during treatment, and were isolated and stored as previously described. The TCR was taken from a man between 60 and 75 years old with urothelial cancer. Sequenced material: PBMCs, taken around atezolizumab (anti-PD-L1) treatment. The chain uses TRBV20-1 and TRBJ2-3; there is no confident call for the D gene. CDR3 region: CSATYTDTQYF. The nucleotides are TGCAGTGCCACCTACACAGATACGCAGTATTTT.